This is a list of T cell receptor beta chains from one sample in a study of CD8 T cells in Susac syndrome. From the immunoSEQ multiplex PCR reads, TCRdb called clonotypes with MiXCR, one entry per CDR3 protein. The sample gives around 140,000 distinct CDR3 sequences, roughly 94% of which show up once; 0.075% to 0.1% is in the top ten. Sequencing used CD4+ T cells from PBMCs. The source of these receptors is a human donor in good health. Both conserved end residues are part of each CDR3. The order of the fields is D gene, J gene, clone size, V gene, CDR3 length, CDR3 DNA, CDR3 protein. A D gene is named only where the DNA matches it firmly. Some rows mark clone size as missing; the rest say once, few, many or name a class of expanded clone.

>.|TRBJ2-3|.|TRBV12-3/TRBV12-4|17
TGTGCCAGCAGTTTAGCTCAGGGGCTGGAGGGCACAGATACGCAGTATTTT
CASSLAQGLEGTDTQYF
>.|TRBJ1-2|.|TRBV18|13
TGTGCCAGCTCCCAGGGGACTGCGGAGGGCTACACCTTC
CASSQGTAEGYTF
>.|TRBJ1-5|once|TRBV25-1|15
TGTGCCAGCAGTGACCCGCAGGGTGGGAATCAGCCCCAGCATTTT
CASSDPQGGNQPQHF
>.|TRBJ1-1|.|TRBV9|15
TGTGCCAGCAGCGTAGTCCAGGCGGGGAACACTGAAGCTTTCTTT
CASSVVQAGNTEAFF
>TRBD1|TRBJ1-5|.|TRBV6-1|15
TGTGCCAGCAGTGACTTACAGGGGGGCAATCAGCCCCAGCATTTT
CASSDLQGGNQPQHF
>.|TRBJ2-1|.|TRBV25-1|11
TGTGCCAGCAGTGAGTACAATGAGCAGTTCTTC
CASSEYNEQFF
>.|TRBJ2-1|.|TRBV29-1|15
TGCAGCGTTGAGGGCGGTAGCGGCTCCTACAATGAGCAGTTCTTC
CSVEGGSGSYNEQFF
>TRBD2|TRBJ2-1|.|TRBV6-2/TRBV6-3|16
TGTGCCAGCAGTTACTCTAGCGGGGTCTCCTACAATGAGCAGTTCTTC
CASSYSSGVSYNEQFF
>.|TRBJ1-4|once|TRBV18|13
TGTGCCAGCTCACCAAAGGGTGATGAAAAACTGTTTTTT
CASSPKGDEKLFF
>.|TRBJ2-4|.|TRBV5-6|12
TGTGCCAGCAGCTTCGGACAGAACATTCAGTACTTC
CASSFGQNIQYF
>.|TRBJ1-1|.|TRBV30|14
TGTGCCTGGATCCCGGACCTGCCCGGCACTGAAGCTTTCTTT
CAWIPDLPGTEAFF
>TRBD2|TRBJ2-1|.|TRBV15|18
TGTGCCACCAGCAGAGATCCGGCGGGAGGGTGGGGTCTCGGTGAGCAGTTCTTC
CATSRDPAGGWGLGEQFF